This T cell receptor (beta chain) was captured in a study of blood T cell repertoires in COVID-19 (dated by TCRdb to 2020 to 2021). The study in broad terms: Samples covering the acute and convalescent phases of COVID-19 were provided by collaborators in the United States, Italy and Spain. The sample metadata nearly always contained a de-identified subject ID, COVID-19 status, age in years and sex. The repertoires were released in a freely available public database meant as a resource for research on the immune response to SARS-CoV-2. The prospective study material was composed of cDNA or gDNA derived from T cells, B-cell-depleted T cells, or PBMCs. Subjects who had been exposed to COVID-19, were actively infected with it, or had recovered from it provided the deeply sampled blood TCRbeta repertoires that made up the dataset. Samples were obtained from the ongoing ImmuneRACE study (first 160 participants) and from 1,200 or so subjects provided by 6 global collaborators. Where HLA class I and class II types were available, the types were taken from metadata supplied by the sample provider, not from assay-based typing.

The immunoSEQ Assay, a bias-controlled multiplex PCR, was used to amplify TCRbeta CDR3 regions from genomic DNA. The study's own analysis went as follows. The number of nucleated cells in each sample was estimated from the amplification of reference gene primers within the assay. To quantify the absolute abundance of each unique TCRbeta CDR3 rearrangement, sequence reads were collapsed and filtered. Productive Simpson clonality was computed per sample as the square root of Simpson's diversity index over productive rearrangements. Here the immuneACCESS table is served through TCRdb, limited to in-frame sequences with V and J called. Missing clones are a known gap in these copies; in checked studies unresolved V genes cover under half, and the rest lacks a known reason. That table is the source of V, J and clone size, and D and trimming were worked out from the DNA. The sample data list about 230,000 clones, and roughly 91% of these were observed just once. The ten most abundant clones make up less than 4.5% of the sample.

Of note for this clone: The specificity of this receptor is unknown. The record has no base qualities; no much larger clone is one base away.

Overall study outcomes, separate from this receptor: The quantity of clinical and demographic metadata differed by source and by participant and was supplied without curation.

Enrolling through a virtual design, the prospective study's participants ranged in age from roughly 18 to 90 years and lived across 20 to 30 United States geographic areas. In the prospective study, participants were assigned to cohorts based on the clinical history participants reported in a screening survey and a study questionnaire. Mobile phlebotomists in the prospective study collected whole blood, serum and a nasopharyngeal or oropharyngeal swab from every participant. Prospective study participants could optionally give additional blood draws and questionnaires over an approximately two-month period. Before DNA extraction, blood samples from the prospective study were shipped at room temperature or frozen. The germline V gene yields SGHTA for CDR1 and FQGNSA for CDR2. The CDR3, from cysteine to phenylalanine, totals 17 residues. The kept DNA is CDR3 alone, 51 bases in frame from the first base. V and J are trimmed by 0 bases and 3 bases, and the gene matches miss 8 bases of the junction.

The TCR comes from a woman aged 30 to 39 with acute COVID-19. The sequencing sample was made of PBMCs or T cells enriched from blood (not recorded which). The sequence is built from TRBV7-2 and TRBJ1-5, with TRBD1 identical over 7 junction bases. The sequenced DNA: TGTGCCAGCAGCTTAGCCTTTGGGACAGACTTCAATCAGCCCCAGCATTTT. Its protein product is CASSLAFGTDFNQPQHF.